This section outlines one TCR beta chain sequence together with its context. Its antigen remains unknown. This sample stems from a study of cytomegalovirus exposure and HLA in healthy donors. At the level of the study: Earlier results showed 90 million to 120 million unique TCR beta sequences derived from roughly 200 million T cells.

Donors likely had unrecorded immune exposures despite being nominally healthy when sampled. The PCR used 60 Vbeta and 13 Jbeta primers. Sequencing was performed with immunoSEQ multiplex PCR; in TCRdb, only in-frame clones are kept and a portion is missing. Seen here are about 120,000 clones, roughly 82% observed once, and the top ten hold about 11%. This CDR3 has 15 amino acids. V was pared by 6 bases and J by 4 bases, with 16 bases between. Germline V gene data show CDR1 as MNHEY and CDR2 as SVGAGI. Study conclusions and caveats: Altogether, 164 TCR beta chains were recorded as cytomegalovirus-associated.

The V and J genes are TRBV6-5 and TRBJ1-5; unclear D gene. The receptor comes from a male donor in good health and CMV-seropositive. Sequencing used PBMCs. The chain's CDR3 is CASRKIGRENQPQHF. The CDR3 DNA follows: TGTGCCAGCAGGAAAATAGGACGGGAAAATCAGCCCCAGCATTTT.